The 23 T cell receptor beta chains presented below share a single source sample, sequenced in a study of breast tumors, draining lymph nodes, adjacent tissues (dated by TCRdb to about 2016). The axillary draining lymph nodes of breast cancer patients were the source of the lymph node samples. Library generation was performed with multiplex PCR. TCRdb lists the instrument as Illumina HiSeq 2000. The public reads were reanalyzed by TCRdb: fastp trimming at Q25, MiXCR alignment, in-frame beta chains only. Merged by CDR3 protein, the rows form single entries marked with the most common genes and DNA. In this sample the table shows 170,000 or so distinct CDR3 sequences, roughly 30% of which occur a single time. In total, the top ten clones hold 4% to 5.5% of the sample. The sequenced sample was axillary lymph node tissue. These receptors were obtained from a female donor with breast cancer. Some clones in this sample may be carry-over from other donors' samples.

This clonotype appeared a few times. The chain combines TRBV6-2 or TRBV6-3 with TRBJ2-7, with 8 positions matching TRBD1. This CDR3 region has 17 residues. Germline CDR1 is MNHEY and CDR2 is SVGEGT. V trimming: 2 bases; J trimming: 5 bases; junction bases outside the gene matches: 14. This CDR3 is CASSYATSRGRFDEQYF. The DNA for the CDR3 is TGTGCCAGCAGTTACGCAACATCCAGGGGGCGCTTCGACGAGCAGTACTTC.

This clonotype was counted many times. V gene TRBV20-1 combines with J gene TRBJ2-3, with no clear D. Trimming removed 0 bases at V and 7 bases at J, with 5 bases between. Germline values: CDR1 DFQATT, CDR2 SNEGSKA (reference sequence). The CDR3 runs 11 residues. The CDR3 reads CSARDVNTQYF. For the CDR3, the DNA is TGCAGTGCTAGAGATGTAAATACGCAGTATTTT.

Many counts were recorded for this clonotype. This chain uses TRBV5-8 with TRBJ2-7, with TRBD2 as a possible D gene (5 bases). The CDR3 covers 15 residues. Germline V gene data show CDR1 as SGHTS and CDR2 as YDEGEE. V was cut by 0 bases and J by 3 bases, with 13 bases left in between. The CDR3: CASSLGTGLGYEQYF. The CDR3 bases are TGTGCCAGCAGCTTGGGGACGGGATTGGGCTACGAGCAGTACTTC. Complete variable domain (other parts from reference TRBV5-8 and TRBJ2-7): EAGVTQSPTHLIKTRGQQATLRCSPISGHTSVYWYQQALGLGLQFLLWYDEGEERNRGNFPPRFSGRQFPNYSSELNVNALELEDSALYLCASSLGTGLGYEQYFGPGTRLTVT.

This clonotype was seen repeatedly, ten times or more. The chain links TRBV4-2 to TRBJ1-2; D gene uncertain. The germline V gene encodes CDR1 LGHNA and CDR2 YNFKEQ. V dropped 0 bases and J dropped 6 bases, with 8 bases sitting between them. The CDR3 is made up of 13 amino acids. The CDR3 sequence: CASSQELLNGYTF. The DNA for the CDR3 is TGTGCCAGCAGCCAAGAATTGTTGAATGGCTACACCTTC.

For this clonotype: The final CDR3 position lacks the conserved phenylalanine or tryptophan, pointing to a likely read error. The chain combines TRBV12-3 or TRBV12-4 with TRBJ1-1, with TRBD1 matching over 7 bases. This CDR3 is 15 amino acids long. V dropped 5 bases and J dropped 4; count of bases not matched to a gene: 10. CDR3 bases: TGTGCCAGCAGTAACAACAGGGGCGGTGGCACTGAAGCTTTCTCT. Translating it yields CASSNNRGGGTEAFS.

On this clonotype itself: Likely a read error: the CDR3 ends without its conserved phenylalanine or tryptophan. The chain joins TRBV7-7 to TRBJ2-7; D is unresolved. CDR3 length: 13 amino acids. Germline CDR1 is SSHAT and CDR2 is FNYEAQ (reference sequence). CDR3 residues: CASSLAKVYEQYI. The CDR3 nucleotides are TGTGCTAGCAGCTTAGCAAAAGTTTACGAGCAGTACATC.

This clonotype was seen a few times. A clone one base away is much larger, so this may be a read error. The chain recombines TRBV7-2 with TRBJ2-7; TRBD2 is a possible D gene (5 bases). Germline V gives CDR1 SGHTA, CDR2 FQGNSA. The CDR3 has 15 amino acids. The chain's CDR3 is CASSLRAGLFAEQHF. DNA for the CDR3: TGTGCCAGCAGCTTACGTGCCGGACTGTTTGCCGAGCAGCACTTC.

This clonotype was observed at least ten times. The chain has TRBV10-3 and TRBJ2-5; D unresolved. CDR3 size: 15 residues. Trimming pared 3 bases from V and 5 bases from J, leaving 16 bases between. CDR1 is ENHRY, CDR2 SYGVKD, per germline. The CDR3 reads CAISDLDPGWETQYF. The CDR3 DNA follows: TGTGCCATCAGTGACCTAGACCCTGGTTGGGAGACCCAGTACTTC.

This clonotype has ten or more counts. The chain joins TRBV3-1 to TRBJ1-6, with a possible D match to TRBD1 (6 bases). Germline CDR1 reads LGHDT; CDR2 reads YNNKEL (reference sequence). The CDR3 consists of 15 residues. V was clipped by 1 base and J by 7 bases, with 11 bases between them. The CDR3 reads CASSQGGQKNSPLHF. The CDR3 DNA reads TGTGCCAGCAGCCAAGGAGGACAGAAAAATTCACCCCTCCACTTT. Drawing the rest from reference TRBV3-1 and TRBJ1-6, the complete variable domain is DTAVSQTPKYLVTQMGNDKSIKCEQNLGHDTMYWYKQDSKKFLKIMFSYNNKELIINETVPNRFSPKSPDKAHLNLHINSLELGDSAVYFCASSQGGQKNSPLHFGNGTRLTVT.

This clonotype was seen a few times. Since a much larger clone is just one base distant, this may be a read error. J is TRBJ2-1 and V is TRBV20-1; tentatively, D is TRBD1 (5 bases). The CDR3 has 13 residues. Germline CDR1 reads DFQATT; CDR2 reads SNEGSKA (reference sequence). Here the CDR3 reads CSARQGNDNAQFF. Written as DNA, the CDR3 is TGCAGTGCTAGACAGGGTAACGACAATGCGCAGTTCTTC.

This clonotype was picked up many times. V usage is TRBV5-1 and J usage is TRBJ2-5; 7 bases agree with TRBD2. The CDR3 is made up of 16 amino acids. Germline lookup yields CDR1 SGHRS and CDR2 YFSETQ. Unmatched junction bases numbered 13, after V lost 4 bases and J lost 4 bases. CDR3 loop: CASSPRALAARETQYF. Here the CDR3 DNA reads TGCGCCAGCAGCCCCCGGGCCCTAGCGGCACGAGAGACCCAGTACTTC.

This chain connects TRBV18 to TRBJ1-2; 7 bases match TRBD1. Germline CDR1 reads KGHSH; CDR2 reads LQKENI. This CDR3 has 13 amino acids. V shed 8 bases, J shed 8 bases, and the junction held 11 bases outside the gene matches. The CDR3 sequence: CASRLDRHNGYTF. For the CDR3, the DNA is TGTGCCAGCCGATTGGACAGGCACAACGGCTACACCTTC. The whole variable domain, filled in from reference TRBV18 and TRBJ1-2, reads NAGVMQNPRHLVRRRGQEARLRCSPMKGHSHVYWYRQLPEEGLKFMVYLQKENIIDESGMPKERFSAEFPKEGPSILRIQQVVRGDSAAYFCASRLDRHNGYTFGSGTRLTVV.

The genes are TRBV7-2 and TRBJ1-2, with D unclear. Germline lookup yields CDR1 SGHTA and CDR2 FQGNSA. This CDR3 is 18 amino acids long. V lost 1 base, J lost 3 bases, and 21 bases lay in between. CDR3 loop: CASSLVVTRRGFDYGYTF. In DNA, the CDR3 is TGTGCCAGCAGCTTAGTCGTAACCCGACGGGGTTTCGACTATGGCTACACCTTC.

Many counts were recorded for this clonotype. The V gene is TRBV7-9, the J gene TRBJ2-7, with D possibly matching TRBD2 (6 bases). Germline V CDR1 and CDR2: SEHNR, FQNEAQ (reference sequence). Trimming left V 5 bases short and J 3 bases short, with 8 bases between. The CDR3 is 12 residues long. The CDR3 here is CASSPGSYEQYF. The CDR3, as DNA: TGTGCCAGCAGCCCCGGGAGCTACGAGCAGTACTTC.

In its sample, this clonotype was seen many times. This chain joins TRBV6-6 and TRBJ1-3; no firm D call. There are 12 residues in the CDR3. V was cut by 2 bases and J by 8 bases, with 7 bases left in between. Germline V gene data show CDR1 as MNHNY and CDR2 as SVGAGI (reference sequence). The CDR3 bases are TGTGCCAGCAGTTACCCCCCTGACACCATATATTTT. Protein product: CASSYPPDTIYF.

This clonotype was seen ten or more times. This chain links TRBV4-2 with TRBJ2-7; 8 bases match TRBD1. J was trimmed by 4 bases and V by 0 bases; bases with no gene match: 2. The CDR3 is 14 amino acids. Germline CDR1 LGHNA, CDR2 YNFKEQ. The DNA for the CDR3 is TGTGCCAGCAGCCAAGACAGGGGGCTGTACGAGCAGTACTTC. Amino acid sequence: CASSQDRGLYEQYF.

This clonotype was seen many times. The gene calls are TRBV12-3 or TRBV12-4 and TRBJ2-1, with D possibly being TRBD2 (6 bases). The V end was cut by 5 bases, the J end by 4 bases, with 15 bases between. CDR3 length: 15 amino acids. The CDR3 DNA reads as TGTGCCAGCAGTCCCCCCTCTAGCGAATACAATGAGCAGTTCTTC. Its translation: CASSPPSSEYNEQFF.

This chain joins TRBV5-5 and TRBJ1-4; TRBD1 aligns across 10 bases. V was clipped by 4 bases and J by 7 bases; unmatched bases: 7. The CDR3 loop spans 15 amino acids. Germline-derived CDR1 and CDR2 are SGHKS and YYEKEE (reference sequence). CDR3 in amino acids: CASSHVGQGGEKLFF. The DNA for the CDR3 is TGTGCCAGCAGCCACGTCGGACAGGGGGGTGAAAAACTGTTTTTT.

This clonotype was seen many times. The CDR3, as DNA: TGTGCCAGCAGCTTAGGACTGGCGGGAGGGTTTCGGGAGACCCAGTACTTC. As protein: CASSLGLAGGFRETQYF. This sequence joins TRBV7-3 and TRBJ2-5; 9 bases map to TRBD2. V lost 2 bases and J lost 5; bases outside the gene matches: 12. In germline, CDR1 is SGHTA, CDR2 FQGTGA. This CDR3 is built from 17 residues.

A single count supports this clonotype. The chain couples TRBV6-5 to TRBJ2-6; D possibly corresponds to TRBD1 (5 bases). V dropped 5 bases and J dropped 4 bases, with 9 bases sitting between them. The CDR3 has 14 amino acids. Germline V gene data show CDR1 as MNHEY and CDR2 as SVGAGI. CDR3 nucleotides: TGTGCCAGCAGTCTAGGGGTCGGGGCCAACGTCCTGACTTTC. This encodes CASSLGVGANVLTF.

This clonotype was picked up a small number of times. A much larger clone differs by one base, so this may be a read error. The gene calls are TRBV20-1 and TRBJ1-2, with 7 bases aligning to TRBD1. The ends lost 3 bases at V and 10 bases at J; junction bases unmatched: 11. This CDR3 comprises 13 residues. CDR1 is DFQATT and CDR2 is SNEGSKA in the germline V gene (reference sequence). The CDR3 loop reads CSASTSGGGAYTF. The CDR3 DNA reads TGCAGTGCTAGTACCTCAGGGGGAGGTGCCTACACCTTC.

The rearrangement uses TRBV10-3 and TRBJ1-6; no definite D call. This CDR3 has 14 amino acids. Trimming cost V 5 bases and J 11 bases, with 16 bases left between them. Germline V CDR1 and CDR2: ENHRY, SYGVKD. CDR3 nucleotide sequence: TGTGCCATCAGTCCAGGAGGGCATAACCCACCCCTCCACTTT. Encoded protein: CAISPGGHNPPLHF.

This clonotype has at least ten counts. The chain joins TRBV12-3 or TRBV12-4 to TRBJ2-3; 10 bases fit TRBD1. This CDR3 comprises 14 residues. V was pared by 9 bases and J by 3 bases, with 6 bases of the junction left unmatched. This chain's CDR3 is CARHRDRGTDTQYF. The CDR3 coding sequence is TGTGCCAGACACCGGGACAGGGGTACAGATACGCAGTATTTT.